The next 7 T cell receptor beta chains were all read from a single sample in a study of T cell responses to AZD1222 COVID-19 vaccine. Here immunoSEQ multiplex PCR was the method, and the copy in TCRdb shows in-frame clones only, minus some. The sample lists more than 85,000 clones; 70% to 90% were seen once. The sample in question was peripheral blood, obtained on day 0 of AZD1222 vaccination. All receptors derive from an adult in good health.

The rearrangement joins TRBV24-1 to TRBJ2-3; a possible D gene is TRBD2 (7 bases). Trimming stripped 5 bases from V and 10 bases from J, with 15 bases between. The germline CDR1 and CDR2 sequences are KGHDR and SFDVKD. The CDR3 covers 13 residues. CDR3 coding DNA: TGTGCCACCAGTGCGAAGGGGGGGTCTGCGCAGTATTTT. It is translated as CATSAKGGSAQYF.

The chain uses TRBV18 and TRBJ1-1, with D perhaps matching TRBD1 (5 bases). Germline-derived CDR1 and CDR2 are KGHSH and LQKENI. This CDR3 has 15 residues. V was clipped by 2 bases and J by 1 base, with 11 bases between them. The CDR3 region has the DNA TGTGCCAGCTCACCAACTAAGGGGCAGAACACTGAAGCTTTCTTT. Translating gives CASSPTKGQNTEAFF.

This chain joins TRBV5-5 and TRBJ1-2, with D uncertain. This CDR3 is 14 amino acids long. Trimming stripped 6 bases from V and 5 bases from J, with 17 bases between. Germline CDR1 SGHKS, CDR2 YYEKEE (reference sequence). CDR3 sequence (DNA): TGTGCCAGCACCCCGGACGGTGGAGGTTATGGCTACACCTTC. Its protein product is CASTPDGGGYGYTF.

The V call is TRBV18, the J call TRBJ2-7; D unresolved. Germline V lookup: CDR1 KGHSH, CDR2 LQKENI. V lost 3 bases and J 4 bases, leaving 10 bases between the germline ends. The CDR3 has 13 residues. This CDR3 is CASSPGIGYEQYF. CDR3 in DNA: TGTGCCAGCTCACCGGGAATCGGTTACGAGCAGTACTTC.

This clone has just a few counts. This chain joins TRBV6-2 or TRBV6-3 and TRBJ2-7, with a tentative D call TRBD2 (6 bases). CDR3 length: 14 amino acids. Germline CDR1 is MNHEY and CDR2 is SVGEGT. V lost 2 bases to trimming and J lost 3 bases, with 11 bases between them. The CDR3 bases are TGTGCCAGCAGTTACAATGGAGGGTACTACGAGCAGTACTTC. Translation: CASSYNGGYYEQYF.

The chain recombines TRBV29-1 with TRBJ1-1; possibly TRBD1 for D (5 bases). Trimming removed 1 base at V and 4 bases at J, with 10 bases between. Germline V gives CDR1 SQVTM, CDR2 ANQGSEA. The CDR3 length is 13 residues. Here the CDR3 reads CSVEGGAGTEAFF. In nucleotides, the CDR3 is TGCAGCGTTGAAGGAGGGGCTGGCACTGAAGCTTTCTTT.

This chain joins TRBV7-9 and TRBJ1-1; perhaps TRBD1 as D (5 bases). CDR1 and CDR2 from the germline V gene are SEHNR and FQNEAQ (reference sequence). V was shortened by 1 base and J by 0 bases, with 9 bases between the two germline ends. The CDR3 length is 15 residues. This chain's CDR3 is CASSLVAGLNTEAFF. CDR3 coding DNA: TGTGCCAGCAGCTTAGTCGCGGGGCTGAACACTGAAGCTTTCTTT.